Here is one T cell receptor (beta chain) with its context. CDR3 size: 16 residues. CDR1 and CDR2 (germline): KGHDR, SFDVKD. The V gene lost 10 bases and the J gene lost 7 bases, with 25 bases spanning the gap. These data originate in a study of blood T cell repertoires in COVID-19. On the study more broadly: Acute and convalescent COVID-19 specimens originated in the United States, Italy and Spain. T cells, B-cell-depleted T cells, or PBMCs provided the cDNA or gDNA that served as material.

Data came from immunoSEQ multiplex PCR; TCRdb stores just in-frame clones and leaves some out. The table includes 90,000 or so clones, over 75% detected once. The genes are TRBV24-1 and TRBJ1-5; D might be TRBD1 (5 bases). The specimen sequenced was peripheral blood. The receptor was isolated from a human donor in a cohort sampled during active COVID-19. As DNA, the CDR3 is TGTGCCACTATCCGCGCCGGGAGGCAGGGCGACCAGCCCCAGCATTTT. This translates into CATIRAGRQGDQPQHF.